Listed here are 13 T cell receptor beta chains from one sample, sequenced in a study of T cell responses to AZD1222 COVID-19 vaccine. Some clones are missing from TCRdb's copy, which holds only in-frame ones; the method was immunoSEQ multiplex PCR. Of 120,000 or so clones in the sample, about 85% were seen once. The material sequenced was peripheral blood, taken on day 0 of AZD1222 vaccination. The receptors shown here come from an adult in good health.

The V and J genes are TRBV4-1 and TRBJ1-4; 8 nucleotides agree with TRBD1. Per germline, CDR1 MGHRA and CDR2 YSYEKL. V lost 8 bases to trimming and J lost 5 bases; unmatched junction nucleotides: 16. This CDR3 is 17 amino acids long. The CDR3 DNA reads as TGCGCCAGCGCCGGGGCAGGGGGCCCGGGCTGGAATGAAAAACTGTTTTTT. Its translation is CASAGAGGPGWNEKLFF.

CDR3 DNA: TGTGCCTGGAGTGTATATGGGGGAGGGGGAGGACGAGAGACCCAGTACTTC. This encodes CAWSVYGGGGGRETQYF. The chain carries TRBV30 and TRBJ2-5, with D possibly being TRBD2 (7 bases). CDR3 length: 17 amino acids. V was cut by 0 bases and J by 4 bases, with 21 bases left in between. In germline, CDR1 is GTSNPN, CDR2 SVGIG (reference sequence).

The J gene is TRBJ1-1, the V gene TRBV5-1; 10 bases line up with TRBD1. The junction had 7 bases not matched to a gene; V was cut back by 3 bases and J by 5 bases. This CDR3 has 15 residues. Per the germline V gene, CDR1 is SGHRS and CDR2 is YFSETQ. Written as DNA, the CDR3 is TGCGCCAGCAGCTCCGGGACAGGGGTTTTTACTGAAGCTTTCTTT. As protein: CASSSGTGVFTEAFF.

The chain couples TRBV5-5 to TRBJ2-7, with no clear D. The V gene lost 4 bases and the J gene lost 6 bases, with 11 bases spanning the gap. Germline loops: CDR1 SGHKS, CDR2 YYEKEE (reference sequence). The CDR3 has 12 amino acids. The CDR3 is CASSIYRGEQYF. DNA of the CDR3: TGTGCCAGCAGCATATACCGTGGCGAGCAGTACTTC.

The genes are TRBV27 and TRBJ2-2; D gene ambiguous. In germline, CDR1 is MNHEY, CDR2 SMNVEV (reference sequence). CDR3 length: 16 residues. The ends were cut back, 7 bases at V and 4 bases at J, with 19 bases in the middle. CDR3 DNA sequence: TGTGCCAGCACTCCGAAAATAGCCGTTACCACCGGGGAGCTGTTTTTT. This gives the protein CASTPKIAVTTGELFF.

V usage is TRBV19 and J usage is TRBJ2-2, with 9 bases aligning to TRBD1. Germline V lookup: CDR1 LNHDA, CDR2 SQIVND (reference sequence). The CDR3 length is 16 residues. Trimming took 5 bases from V and 2 from J; bases not matched to a gene: 6. The CDR3 sequence: CASSVPGQGNTGELFF. DNA of the CDR3: TGTGCCAGTAGTGTACCGGGACAGGGCAACACCGGGGAGCTGTTTTTT.

J is TRBJ1-1 and V is TRBV4-1; D not resolved. Trimming cost V 0 bases and J 3 bases, with 14 bases left between them. The CDR3 consists of 16 residues. CDR1 and CDR2 from the germline V gene are MGHRA and YSYEKL. The CDR3 DNA reads as TGCGCCAGCAGCCAAGAAGTCGGGGAGGAATACACTGAAGCTTTCTTT. Protein sequence: CASSQEVGEEYTEAFF.

The V and J genes are TRBV5-4 and TRBJ1-6; no clear D gene. This CDR3 spans 13 amino acids. Germline-derived CDR1 and CDR2 are SGHNT and YYREEE (reference sequence). V was pared by 0 bases and J by 8 bases, with 6 bases between. Written as DNA, the CDR3 is TGTGCCAGCAGCTTGGGGGCCCATTCACCCCTCCACTTT. This codes for CASSLGAHSPLHF.

This clone was observed once. This sequence joins TRBV5-3 and TRBJ1-5, with unresolved D. TRBV5-3 is recorded as an ORF, its role being uncertain. Trimming removed 3 bases from V and 3 bases from J, with 7 bases in between. CDR3 length: 13 residues. CDR3 sequence: CARSSETNQPQHF. The CDR3 region has the DNA TGTGCCAGAAGCTCGGAGACCAATCAGCCCCAGCATTTT.

This sequence joins TRBV19 and TRBJ1-3; D gene unclear. The germline V gene has CDR1 LNHDA and CDR2 SQIVND (reference sequence). Trimming pared 2 bases from V and 0 bases from J, leaving 8 bases between. This CDR3 contains 15 residues. This CDR3 reads CASSILANSGNTIYF. The CDR3 nucleotides read TGTGCCAGTAGTATATTAGCCAACTCTGGAAACACCATATATTTT. The whole variable domain, remainder taken from reference TRBV19 and TRBJ1-3, is DGGITQSPKYLFRKEGQNVTLSCEQNLNHDAMYWYRQDPGQGLRLIYYSQIVNDFQKGDIAEGYSVSREKKESFPLTVTSAQKNPTAFYLCASSILANSGNTIYFGEGSWLTVV.

The chain links TRBV6-5 to TRBJ1-1; no definite D call. The CDR3 is 11 amino acids. V lost 8 bases, J lost 10 bases, and 14 bases lay in between. The germline CDR1 and CDR2 sequences are MNHEY and SVGAGI. CDR3 bases: TGTGCCAGCCGGACTGGGTGGGTAGCTTTCTTT. Residues: CASRTGWVAFF.

V is TRBV6-1 and J is TRBJ2-6; TRBD1 agrees at 9 bases. This CDR3 is built from 17 residues. CDR1 is MNHNS and CDR2 is SASEGT in the germline V gene. J was trimmed by 4 bases and V by 3 bases; bases with no gene match: 7. For the CDR3, the DNA is TGTGCCAGCAGTGACGGGACAGGGCTGATGGGGGCCAACGTCCTGACTTTC. This sequence encodes CASSDGTGLMGANVLTF.

This clone came up once. This sequence joins TRBV5-1 and TRBJ1-5, with 10 bases that match TRBD1. The junction had 6 bases not matched to a gene; V was cut back by 4 bases and J by 2 bases. The CDR3 is 16 amino acids. Germline V gene sequence: CDR1 SGHRS, CDR2 YFSETQ. Here the CDR3 DNA reads TGCGCCAGCAGCCCGGGACAGGGGATCGGCAATCAGCCCCAGCATTTT. It specifies CASSPGQGIGNQPQHF.